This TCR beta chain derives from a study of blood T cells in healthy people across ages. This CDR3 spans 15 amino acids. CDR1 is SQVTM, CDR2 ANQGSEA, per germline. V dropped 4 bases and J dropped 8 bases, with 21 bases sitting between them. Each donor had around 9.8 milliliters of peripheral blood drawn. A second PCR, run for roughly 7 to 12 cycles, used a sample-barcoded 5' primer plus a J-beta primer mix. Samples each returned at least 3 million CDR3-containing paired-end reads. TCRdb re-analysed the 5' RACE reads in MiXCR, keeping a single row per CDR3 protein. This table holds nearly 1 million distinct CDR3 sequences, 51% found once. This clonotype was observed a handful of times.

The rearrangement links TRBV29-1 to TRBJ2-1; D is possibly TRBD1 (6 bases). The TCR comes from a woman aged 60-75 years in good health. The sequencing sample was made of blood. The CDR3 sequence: CSVVLLLTGEDEQFF. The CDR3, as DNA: TGCAGCGTTGTCCTCCTCCTGACAGGAGAAGATGAGCAGTTCTTC.